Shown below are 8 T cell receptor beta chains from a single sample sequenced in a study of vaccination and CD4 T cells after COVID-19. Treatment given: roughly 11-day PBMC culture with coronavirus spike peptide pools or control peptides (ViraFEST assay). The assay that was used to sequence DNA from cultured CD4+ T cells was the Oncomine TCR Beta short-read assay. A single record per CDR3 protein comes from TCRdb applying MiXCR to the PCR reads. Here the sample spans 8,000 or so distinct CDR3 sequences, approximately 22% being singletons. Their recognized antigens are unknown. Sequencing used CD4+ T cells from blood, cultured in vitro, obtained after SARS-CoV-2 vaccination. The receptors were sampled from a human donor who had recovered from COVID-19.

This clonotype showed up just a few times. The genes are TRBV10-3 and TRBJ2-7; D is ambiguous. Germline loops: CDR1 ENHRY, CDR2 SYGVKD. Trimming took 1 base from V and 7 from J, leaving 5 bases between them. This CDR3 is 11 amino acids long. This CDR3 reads CAISELNEQYF. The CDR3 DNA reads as TGTGCCATCAGTGAGTTAAATGAGCAGTACTTC.

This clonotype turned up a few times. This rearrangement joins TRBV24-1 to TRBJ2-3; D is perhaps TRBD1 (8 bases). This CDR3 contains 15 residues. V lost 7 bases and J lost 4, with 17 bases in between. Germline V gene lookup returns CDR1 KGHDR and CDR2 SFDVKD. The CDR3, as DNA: TGTGCCACCAGGAAAACAGGGGGGGGATCAGATACGCAGTATTTT. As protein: CATRKTGGGSDTQYF.

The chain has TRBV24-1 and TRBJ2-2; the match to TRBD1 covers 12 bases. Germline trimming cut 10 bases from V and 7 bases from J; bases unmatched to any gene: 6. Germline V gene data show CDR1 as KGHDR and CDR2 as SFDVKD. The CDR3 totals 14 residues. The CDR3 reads CATGGQGAVGELFF. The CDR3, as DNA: TGTGCCACGGGGGGACAGGGGGCCGTCGGGGAGCTGTTTTTT.

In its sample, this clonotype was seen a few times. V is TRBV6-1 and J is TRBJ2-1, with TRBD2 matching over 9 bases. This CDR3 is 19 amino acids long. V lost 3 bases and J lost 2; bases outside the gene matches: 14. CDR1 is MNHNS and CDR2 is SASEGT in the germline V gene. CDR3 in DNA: TGTGCCAGCAGTGACCTGGTGCTAGCGGGACTTGGCCCCTACAATGAGCAGTTCTTC. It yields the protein CASSDLVLAGLGPYNEQFF.

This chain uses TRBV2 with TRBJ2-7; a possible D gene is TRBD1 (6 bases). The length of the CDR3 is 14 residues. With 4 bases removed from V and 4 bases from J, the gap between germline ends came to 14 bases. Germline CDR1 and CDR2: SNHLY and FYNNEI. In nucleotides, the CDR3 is TGTGCCAGCAGTGTAGACAGGTTAACTTACGAGCAGTACTTC. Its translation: CASSVDRLTYEQYF. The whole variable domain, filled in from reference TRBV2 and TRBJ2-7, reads EPEVTQTPSHQVTQMGQEVILRCVPISNHLYFYWYRQILGQKVEFLVSFYNNEISEKSEIFDDQFSVERPDGSNFTLKIRSTKLEDSAMYFCASSVDRLTYEQYFGPGTRLTVT.

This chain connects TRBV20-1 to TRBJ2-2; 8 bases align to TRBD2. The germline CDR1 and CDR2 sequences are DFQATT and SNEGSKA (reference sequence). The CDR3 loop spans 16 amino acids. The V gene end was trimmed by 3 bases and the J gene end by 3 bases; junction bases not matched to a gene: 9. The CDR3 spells CSARAPSSGDTGELFF. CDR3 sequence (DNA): TGCAGTGCTAGGGCCCCAAGTAGCGGGGACACCGGGGAGCTGTTTTTT.

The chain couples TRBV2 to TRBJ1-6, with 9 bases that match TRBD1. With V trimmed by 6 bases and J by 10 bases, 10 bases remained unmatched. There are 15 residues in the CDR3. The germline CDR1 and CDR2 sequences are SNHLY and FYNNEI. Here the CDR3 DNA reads TGTGCCAGCAGACTCGGGACAGGGTGGAGATCACCCCTCCACTTT. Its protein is CASRLGTGWRSPLHF.

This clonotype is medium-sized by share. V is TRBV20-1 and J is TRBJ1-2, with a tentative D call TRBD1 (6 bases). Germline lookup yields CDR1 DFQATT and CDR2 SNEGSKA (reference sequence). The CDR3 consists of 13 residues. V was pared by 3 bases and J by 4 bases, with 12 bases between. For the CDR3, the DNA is TGCAGTGCTAGCACGGGGGCTGGCTATGGCTACACCTTC. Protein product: CSASTGAGYGYTF.